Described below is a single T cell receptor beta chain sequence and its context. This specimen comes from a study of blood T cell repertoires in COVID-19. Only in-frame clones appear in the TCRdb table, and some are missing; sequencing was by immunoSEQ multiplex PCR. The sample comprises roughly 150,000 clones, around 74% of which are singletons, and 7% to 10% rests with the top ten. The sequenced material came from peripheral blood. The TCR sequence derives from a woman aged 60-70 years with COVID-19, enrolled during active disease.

CDR3 residues: CASSIEGTSGGEQFF. CDR3 in DNA: TGTGCCAGTAGTATAGAGGGGACTAGCGGAGGTGAGCAGTTCTTC. The genes are TRBV19 and TRBJ2-1; 11 bases are shared with TRBD2. CDR3 length: 15 residues. Germline V CDR1 and CDR2: LNHDA, SQIVND (reference sequence). V lost 0 bases to trimming and J lost 9 bases; unmatched junction nucleotides: 4.